This T cell receptor beta chain comes out of a study of CD8 T cells in Susac syndrome. From germline, CDR1 is WSHSY and CDR2 SAAADI. The CDR3 spans 15 residues. Losses at the gene ends were 6 bases for V and 3 bases for J; bases not matched to a gene: 6. Random hexamers primed reverse transcription of roughly 0.5 to 1 ug RNA. Amplification of TCR beta CDR3 spanned 54 Vbeta and 13 Jbeta via immunoSEQ multiplex PCR. TCRdb re-derived calls from the immunoSEQ multiplex PCR reads in MiXCR, one entry per CDR3 protein. Found here are about 200,000 distinct CDR3 sequences, about 96% of them singletons; the top ten hold about 0.09%.

The genes are TRBV10-2 and TRBJ1-2; 11 bases are a match to TRBD1. This TCR was sampled from a human donor with multiple sclerosis. The sample was CD4+ T cells from PBMCs. CDR3 sequence (DNA): TGCGCCAGCAGGGACAGGGGGCAGGGTGACTATGGCTACACCTTC. Encoded protein: CASRDRGQGDYGYTF.